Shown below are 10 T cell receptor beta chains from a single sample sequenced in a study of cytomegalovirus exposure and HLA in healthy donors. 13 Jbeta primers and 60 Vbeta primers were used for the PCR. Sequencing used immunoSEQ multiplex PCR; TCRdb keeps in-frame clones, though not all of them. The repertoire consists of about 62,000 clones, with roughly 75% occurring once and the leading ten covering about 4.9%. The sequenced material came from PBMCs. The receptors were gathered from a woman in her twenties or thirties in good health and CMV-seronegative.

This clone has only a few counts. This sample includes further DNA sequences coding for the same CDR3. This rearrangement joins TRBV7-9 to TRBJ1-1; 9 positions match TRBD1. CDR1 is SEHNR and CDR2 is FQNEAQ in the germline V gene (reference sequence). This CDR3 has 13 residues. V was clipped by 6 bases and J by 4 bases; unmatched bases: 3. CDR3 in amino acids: CASSLQGATEAFF. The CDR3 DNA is TGTGCCAGCAGTTTACAGGGGGCCACTGAAGCTTTCTTT.

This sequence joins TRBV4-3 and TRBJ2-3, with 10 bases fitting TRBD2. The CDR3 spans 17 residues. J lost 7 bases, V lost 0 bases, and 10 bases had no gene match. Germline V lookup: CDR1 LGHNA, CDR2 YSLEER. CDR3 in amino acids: CASSQDWASGRVNTQYF. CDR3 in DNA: TGCGCCAGCAGCCAAGATTGGGCTAGCGGGAGAGTAAATACGCAGTATTTT.

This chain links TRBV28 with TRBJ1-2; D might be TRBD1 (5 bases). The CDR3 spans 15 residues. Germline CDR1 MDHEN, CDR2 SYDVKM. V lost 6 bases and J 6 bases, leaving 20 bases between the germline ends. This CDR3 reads CASSDRDGGLNGYTF. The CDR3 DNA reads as TGTGCCAGCAGCGACCGGGACGGAGGGCTCAATGGCTACACCTTC.

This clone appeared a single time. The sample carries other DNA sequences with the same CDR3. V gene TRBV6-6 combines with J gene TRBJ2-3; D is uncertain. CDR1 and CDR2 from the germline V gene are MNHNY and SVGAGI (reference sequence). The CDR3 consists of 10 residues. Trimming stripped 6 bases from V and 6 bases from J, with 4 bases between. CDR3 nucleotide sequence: TGTGCCAGCAGGCGGGATACGCAGTATTTT. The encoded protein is CASRRDTQYF.

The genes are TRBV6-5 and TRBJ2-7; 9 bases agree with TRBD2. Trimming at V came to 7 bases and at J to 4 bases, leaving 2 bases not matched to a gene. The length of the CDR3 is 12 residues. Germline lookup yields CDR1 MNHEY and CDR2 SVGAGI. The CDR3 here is CASKTSGYEQYF. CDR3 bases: TGTGCCAGCAAGACTAGCGGATACGAGCAGTACTTC.

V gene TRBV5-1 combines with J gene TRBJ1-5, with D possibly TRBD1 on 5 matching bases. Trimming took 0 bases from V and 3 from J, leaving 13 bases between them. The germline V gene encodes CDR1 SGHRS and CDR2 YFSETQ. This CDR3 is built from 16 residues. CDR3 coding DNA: TGCGCCAGCAGCTTGGGATTTGGACAAAACAATCAGCCCCAGCATTTT. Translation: CASSLGFGQNNQPQHF.

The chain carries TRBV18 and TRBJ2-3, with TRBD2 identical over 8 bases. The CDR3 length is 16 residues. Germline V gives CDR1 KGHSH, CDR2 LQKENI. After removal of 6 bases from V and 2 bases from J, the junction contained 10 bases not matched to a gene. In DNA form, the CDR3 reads TGTGCCAGCTCGATAAGCGGGAGCCGTAACACAGATACGCAGTATTTT. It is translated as CASSISGSRNTDTQYF.

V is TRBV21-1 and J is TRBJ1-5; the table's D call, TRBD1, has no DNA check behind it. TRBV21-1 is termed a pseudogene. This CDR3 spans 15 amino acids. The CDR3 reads CASSIDRVGDQPQHF. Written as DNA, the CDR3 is TGTGCCAGCAGCATCGACAGGGTAGGGGATCAGCCCCAGCATTTT.

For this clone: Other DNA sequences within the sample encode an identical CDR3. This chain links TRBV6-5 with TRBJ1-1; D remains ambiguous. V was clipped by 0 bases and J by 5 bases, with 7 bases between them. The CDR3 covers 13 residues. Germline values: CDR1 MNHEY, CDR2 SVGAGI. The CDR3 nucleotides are TGTGCCAGCAGTTACTCCGGCGGTACTGAAGCTTTCTTT. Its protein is CASSYSGGTEAFF.

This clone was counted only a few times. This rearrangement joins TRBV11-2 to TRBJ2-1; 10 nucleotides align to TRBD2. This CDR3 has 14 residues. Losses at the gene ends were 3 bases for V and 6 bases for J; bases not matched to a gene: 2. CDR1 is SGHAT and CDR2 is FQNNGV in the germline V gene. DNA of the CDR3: TGTGCCAGCAGCTTGGGACTAGCGACCAATGAGCAGTTCTTC. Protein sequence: CASSLGLATNEQFF.